A single sample gave rise to the 8 T cell receptor beta chains below, sequenced in a study of shared clonotypes between healthy human individuals. The table came from immunoSEQ multiplex PCR; TCRdb's copy has only in-frame clones and leaves some out. The sample has more than 2,000,000 clones, over 85% seen once; the top ten hold roughly 0.36%. The specimen was naive CD4+ T cells from PBMCs. Subset given: CD45RA+ positively selected. These receptors were collected from a man younger than 35 in good health. Some clones in this sample may be carry-over from other donors' samples.

V usage is TRBV5-4 and J usage is TRBJ1-1; no firm D call. The CDR3 is 14 amino acids. The V gene lost 1 base and the J gene lost 4 bases, with 11 bases spanning the gap. Germline V gives CDR1 SGHNT, CDR2 YYREEE (reference sequence). CDR3 sequence (DNA): TGTGCCAGCAGCTTGCCGGGAGGGAGCACTGAAGCTTTCTTT. Protein product: CASSLPGGSTEAFF.

This clone showed up just once. The gene calls are TRBV7-2 and TRBJ2-7; 8 nucleotides match TRBD1. The CDR3 covers 15 residues. Germline CDR1 reads SGHTA; CDR2 reads FQGNSA. The J segment lost 2 bases and the V segment lost 5 bases, leaving 8 bases of the junction unmatched. The CDR3 DNA reads TGTGCCAGCAGCACCACATCGACAGGGGCCTACGAGCAGTACTTC. It translates to CASSTTSTGAYEQYF.

The chain is built from TRBV29-1 and TRBJ2-5, with a tentative D call TRBD1 (6 bases). Germline values: CDR1 SQVTM, CDR2 ANQGSEA. The CDR3 totals 14 residues. V dropped 7 bases and J dropped 5 bases, with 20 bases sitting between them. The CDR3 sequence: CSGRWFWGRETQYF. CDR3 DNA sequence: TGCAGCGGCCGTTGGTTTTGGGGGCGCGAGACCCAGTACTTC. Full variable domain (remainder filled in from reference TRBV29-1 and TRBJ2-5): SAVISQKPSRDICQRGTSLTIQCQVDSQVTMMFWYRQQPGQSLTLIATANQGSEATYESGFVIDKFPISRPNLTFSTLTVSNMSPEDSSIYLCSGRWFWGRETQYFGPGTRLLVL.

The genes are TRBV6-1 and TRBJ2-3, with D possibly TRBD1 on 6 matching bases. The germline V and J ends were trimmed by 7 bases and 2 bases, with 13 bases remaining between them. The V gene's germline CDR1 is MNHNS and CDR2 SASEGT. CDR3 length equals 14 residues. CDR3 in amino acids: CASTPLGATDTQYF. In DNA form, the CDR3 reads TGTGCCAGCACCCCTTTGGGGGCCACAGATACGCAGTATTTT.

The chain carries TRBV21-1 and TRBJ2-7. TRBV21-1 is listed as a pseudogene. The CDR3 is 16 residues long. The CDR3 reads CASSFGAETYTYEQYF. The CDR3 bases are TGTGCCAGCAGCTTCGGCGCCGAGACGTATACCTACGAGCAGTACTTC.

This clone was found once. V is TRBV6-6 and J is TRBJ2-3; 12 bases match TRBD1. Per the germline V gene, CDR1 is MNHNY and CDR2 is SVGAGI (reference sequence). J lost 2 bases, V lost 6 bases, and 3 bases had no gene match. The CDR3 covers 15 residues. The CDR3, as DNA: TGTGCCAGCAGAGGGACAGGGGGCGCCACAGATACGCAGTATTTT. Translated: CASRGTGGATDTQYF.

CDR3 sequence: CASRWRQGFYEQYF. CDR3 nucleotides: TGTGCCAGCAGGTGGAGACAGGGGTTCTACGAGCAGTACTTC. The chain is built from TRBV27 and TRBJ2-7; TRBD1 agrees at 8 bases. The CDR3 runs 14 residues. After removal of 6 bases from V and 3 bases from J, the junction contained 7 bases not matched to a gene. From germline, CDR1 is MNHEY and CDR2 SMNVEV (reference sequence).

V is TRBV29-1 and J is TRBJ1-1, with D possibly matching TRBD1 (5 bases). This CDR3 region has 13 residues. V lost 4 bases and J lost 1, with 10 bases in between. Per the germline V gene, CDR1 is SQVTM and CDR2 is ANQGSEA. CDR3 sequence reads: CSVGGRSNTEAFF. CDR3 bases: TGCAGCGTTGGGGGACGGTCGAACACTGAAGCTTTCTTT.